The text below deals with one TCR beta chain. Its antigen is not yet known. Base qualities are not provided; no much larger clone lies one nucleotide away. TCRbeta CDR3 regions were amplified from genomic DNA using the immunoSEQ Assay, a bias-controlled multiplex PCR. As for the original processing: Nucleated cell counts per sample were estimated from amplification of reference gene primers within the assay. To quantify the absolute abundance of each unique TCRbeta CDR3 rearrangement, sequence reads were collapsed and filtered. Productive Simpson clonality was computed per sample as the square root of Simpson's diversity index over productive rearrangements. TCRdb limited this immuneACCESS table to in-frame rearrangements with V and J called. A share of clones is missing; checked studies link under half to unresolved V genes, and the rest is unexplained. D and trimming were read from the DNA, whereas the V and J calls and clone size are those reported in that table. This sample has 200,000 to 250,000 clones in its table, and roughly 88% of those were observed once. Together, the top ten hold approximately 15% of the sample.

The data derive from a study of blood T cell repertoires in COVID-19 (dated by TCRdb to 2018 to 2021). Background on the whole study: Samples from collaborators originated in the United States, Italy and Spain and spanned both the acute and convalescent phases of COVID-19. Samples were obtained from the ongoing ImmuneRACE study (first 160 participants) and from 1,200 or so subjects provided by 6 global collaborators. The prospective study material was composed of cDNA or gDNA derived from T cells, B-cell-depleted T cells, or PBMCs. The sample metadata nearly always contained a de-identified subject ID, COVID-19 status, age in years and sex. A freely available public database, intended as a resource for researchers studying the immune response to SARS-CoV-2, is where the repertoires were released. Subjects who had been exposed to COVID-19, were actively infected with it, or had recovered from it provided the deeply sampled blood TCRbeta repertoires that made up the dataset. Where available, HLA class I and class II types were obtained from metadata supplied by the sample provider rather than from assay-based typing.

Paper-wide results and their limitations: The amount of clinical and demographic metadata varied by source and participant and was provided uncurated.

In the prospective study, participants were 18 to 89 years old, resided in fewer than 25 geographic areas of the United States, and were enrolled through a virtual design. In the prospective study, participants were assigned to cohorts based on the clinical history participants reported in a screening survey and a study questionnaire. In the prospective study, mobile phlebotomists collected whole blood, serum and a nasopharyngeal or oropharyngeal swab from each participant. Participants in the prospective study had the option to provide additional blood draws and questionnaires over a 2-month period. Prospective study blood samples were shipped either frozen or at room temperature before DNA extraction. What was sequenced was PBMCs or T cells enriched from blood (not recorded which). The clonotype originates from a woman in her forties or fifties with acute COVID-19.

CDR3 sequence: CASSPPAGSNYGYTF. The sequenced DNA: TGTGCCAGCAGCCCCCCCGCAGGGTCAAACTATGGCTACACCTTC. The rearrangement joined TRBV6-5 to TRBJ1-2; the D gene is perhaps TRBD1, from 5 matching bases. From cysteine to phenylalanine, the CDR3 is 15 amino acids long. Left in the record is the CDR3 DNA by itself, 45 bases read in frame from the first base. V and J are truncated by 6 bases and 2 bases respectively, leaving an intervening sequence of 16 bases. The germline V gene provides CDR1 MNHEY and CDR2 SVGAGI.